A single sample gave rise to the 30 T cell receptor beta chains below, sequenced in a study of blood T cells in healthy people across ages. A second PCR, run for about 7 to 11 cycles, used a sample-barcoded 5' primer plus a J-beta primer mix. Using its own MiXCR run on the 5' RACE reads, TCRdb lists one record per CDR3 protein. The profile shows 1.5 million to 2 million distinct CDR3 sequences, roughly 28% of them singletons. The sequenced sample was blood. The receptors come from a woman in her 30s in good health.

This clonotype showed up just a few times. This may be a read error: a much more frequent sequence differs by one nucleotide. The chain carries TRBV7-9 and TRBJ1-1; no clear D. Germline V lookup: CDR1 SEHNR, CDR2 FQNEAQ (reference sequence). The CDR3 length is 13 residues. The CDR3 DNA reads TGTGCCAGCAGCTTAGCAGGGAACGCTGAAGCTTTCTTT. Translation: CASSLAGNAEAFF. The variable domain in full, with the rest retrieved from reference TRBV7-9 and TRBJ1-1, is DTGVSQNPRHKITKRGQNVTFRCDPISEHNRLYWYRQTLGQGPEFLTYFQNEAQLEKSRLLSDRFSAERPKGSFSTLEIQRTEQGDSAMYLCASSLAGNAEAFFGQGTRLTVV.

This clonotype was detected ten times or more. J is TRBJ2-5 and V is TRBV12-3 or TRBV12-4; 11 positions match TRBD1. The CDR3 covers 14 residues. Unmatched junction bases numbered 8, after V lost 8 bases and J lost 6 bases. In nucleotides, the CDR3 is TGTGCCAGCGCGGGGACAGGGGGATTAAAGACCCAGTACTTC. It codes for CASAGTGGLKTQYF.

The V call is TRBV7-2, the J call TRBJ1-5; D gene uncertain. V gave up 1 base and J gave up 6 bases, with 4 bases separating them. Germline V gives CDR1 SGHTA, CDR2 FQGNSA. There are 12 residues in the CDR3. CDR3 region: CASSLGTQPQHF. As DNA, the CDR3 is TGTGCCAGCAGCTTAGGAACTCAGCCCCAGCATTTT. Variable domain in full (rest from reference TRBV7-2 and TRBJ1-5): GAGVSQSPSNKVTEKGKDVELRCDPISGHTALYWYRQSLGQGLEFLIYFQGNSAPDKSGLPSDRFSAERTGGSVSTLTIQRTQQEDSAVYLCASSLGTQPQHFGDGTRLSIL.

Remarks on this clonotype: At one of its ends the junction is not consistent with the germline gene, which may arise from a read error. The J gene is TRBJ1-2, the V gene TRBV5-1; TRBD1 matches at 8 bases. There are 13 residues in the CDR3. Germline loops: CDR1 SGHRS, CDR2 YFSETQ. In nucleotides, the CDR3 is TGCGCCAGCAACTTGGACAGGGAATATGGCTACACCTTC. It encodes CASNLDREYGYTF.

This clonotype was observed a handful of times. The V and J genes are TRBV7-2 and TRBJ1-2, with D hard to call. CDR1 is SGHTA and CDR2 is FQGNSA in the germline V gene. Trimming removed 0 bases at V and 6 bases at J, with 8 bases between. This CDR3 contains 13 residues. The CDR3 nucleotides are TGTGCCAGCAGCTTAGCAGTTTACGATGGCTACACCTTC. Protein: CASSLAVYDGYTF.

This clonotype was detected a few times. The chain has TRBV2 and TRBJ2-5; TRBD2 matches 9 bases. The CDR3 consists of 15 residues. The junction had 4 bases not matched to a gene; V was cut back by 3 bases and J by 2 bases. The germline CDR1 and CDR2 sequences are SNHLY and FYNNEI. CDR3 loop: CASSEIAGVQETQYF. CDR3 coding DNA: TGTGCCAGCAGTGAGATAGCGGGGGTTCAAGAGACCCAGTACTTC.

This rearrangement joins TRBV5-1 to TRBJ2-5; D tentatively fits TRBD1 or TRBD2 (5 bases each). Trimming pared 5 bases from V and 5 bases from J, leaving 13 bases between. Germline V gene sequence: CDR1 SGHRS, CDR2 YFSETQ. The CDR3 covers 13 residues. The CDR3 is CASSGAEGETQYF. The CDR3 DNA reads TGCGCCAGCAGTGGGGCCGAGGGGGAGACCCAGTACTTC. Filled out from reference TRBV5-1 and TRBJ2-5, the complete variable domain reads KAGVTQTPRYLIKTRGQQVTLSCSPISGHRSVSWYQQTPGQGLQFLFEYFSETQRNKGNFPGRFSGRQFSNSRSEMNVSTLELGDSALYLCASSGAEGETQYFGPGTRLLVL.

Only a few counts were recorded for this clonotype. Being one base from a much bigger clone, this may be a read error. The chain combines TRBV5-1 with TRBJ2-3, with D possibly matching TRBD2 (5 bases). The CDR3 spans 11 residues. The germline V gene has CDR1 SGHRS and CDR2 YFSETQ. V gave up 9 bases and J gave up 8 bases, with 13 bases separating them. CDR3 residues: CATTAGGTQYF. In DNA, the CDR3 is TGCGCCACTACCGCCGGAGGTACGCAGTATTTT.

The chain links TRBV9 to TRBJ1-1; D might be TRBD1 (5 bases). The V and J ends lost 2 bases and 1 base respectively, with 12 bases between them. The CDR3 has 15 residues. Germline V CDR1 and CDR2: SGDLS, YYNGEE. The CDR3 region has the DNA TGTGCCAGCAGCGTTCCGGACATGACGAACACTGAAGCTTTCTTT. Encoded protein: CASSVPDMTNTEAFF. Full variable domain (remainder filled in from reference TRBV9 and TRBJ1-1): DSGVTQTPKHLITATGQRVTLRCSPRSGDLSVYWYQQSLDQGLQFLIQYYNGEERAKGNILERFSAQQFPDLHSELNLSSLELGDSALYFCASSVPDMTNTEAFFGQGTRLTVV.

The chain carries TRBV10-3 and TRBJ2-1, with TRBD2 matching over 8 bases. The CDR3 consists of 16 residues. Per germline, CDR1 ENHRY and CDR2 SYGVKD. After removal of 4 bases from V and 4 bases from J, the junction contained 9 bases not matched to a gene. CDR3 residues: CAISAGAGVGYNEQFF. DNA for the CDR3: TGTGCCATCAGTGCAGGAGCGGGAGTAGGATACAATGAGCAGTTCTTC.

This clonotype has only one observation. V gene TRBV28 combines with J gene TRBJ2-7; 7 bases fit TRBD1. Germline CDR1 is MDHEN and CDR2 is SYDVKM. J lost 7 bases, V lost 5 bases, and 17 bases had no gene match. This CDR3 is built from 16 residues. In DNA form, the CDR3 reads TGTGCCAGCAGTCCCTTGATGGGACAGAGGGGAGAGGAGCAGTACTTC. It codes for CASSPLMGQRGEEQYF. Using reference TRBV28 and TRBJ2-7 for the parts outside the CDR3, the full variable domain is DVKVTQSSRYLVKRTGEKVFLECVQDMDHENMFWYRQDPGLGLRLIYFSYDVKMKEKGDIPEGYSVSREKKERFSLILESASTNQTSMYLCASSPLMGQRGEEQYFGPGTRLTVT.

This clonotype appeared a few times. The rearrangement links TRBV7-2 to TRBJ1-2; 12 bases are a match to TRBD1. This CDR3 has 17 residues. Per the germline V gene, CDR1 is SGHTA and CDR2 is FQGNSA. After removal of 8 bases from V and 3 bases from J, the junction contained 13 bases not matched to a gene. The CDR3 is CASSWRDRGLSDYGYTF. The CDR3 region has the DNA TGTGCCAGCTCATGGAGGGACAGGGGGCTCAGCGACTATGGCTACACCTTC.

The chain is built from TRBV20-1 and TRBJ2-5; D possibly corresponds to TRBD1 (5 bases). The CDR3 covers 12 residues. Germline CDR1 is DFQATT and CDR2 is SNEGSKA (reference sequence). CDR3 nucleotide sequence: TGCAGCCTACCCAGGGAACAAGAGACCCAGTACTTC. Its protein product is CSLPREQETQYF.

This clonotype was seen once. J is TRBJ2-7 and V is TRBV20-1; TRBD2 is a possible D gene (5 bases). The germline CDR1 and CDR2 sequences are DFQATT and SNEGSKA (reference sequence). Trimming cost V 2 bases and J 7 bases, with 27 bases left between them. The CDR3 covers 17 residues. The CDR3 coding sequence is TGCAGTGCTAGAAATTTACGCGAGAGAGGGTCCTACAATGAGCAGTACTTC. Translated, it gives CSARNLRERGSYNEQYF.

In its sample, this clonotype was seen a few times. This chain connects TRBV20-1 to TRBJ2-3; D possibly corresponds to TRBD2 (6 bases). This CDR3 contains 15 residues. In germline, CDR1 is DFQATT, CDR2 SNEGSKA (reference sequence). V lost 6 bases to trimming and J lost 2 bases, with 18 bases between them. CDR3 residues: CSAPGLGGDTDTQYF. DNA of the CDR3: TGCAGTGCCCCCGGACTGGGCGGGGACACAGATACGCAGTATTTT.

Only a few counts were recorded for this clonotype. Just one base apart from a much larger clone, this may be a read error. The chain couples TRBV6-5 to TRBJ2-7, with D unresolved. CDR3 size: 13 residues. CDR1 MNHEY and CDR2 SVGAGI come from the germline V gene. CDR3 DNA sequence: TGTGCCAGCAGGTACTCGCAAGCCTACGAGCAGTACTTC. Translated: CASRYSQAYEQYF.

This clonotype was seen a handful of times. The V gene is TRBV20-1, the J gene TRBJ1-2, with 8 bases that match TRBD1. Per the germline V gene, CDR1 is DFQATT and CDR2 is SNEGSKA (reference sequence). This CDR3 comprises 14 residues. Trimming took 3 bases from V and 3 from J; bases not matched to a gene: 6. The CDR3: CSASAGQGYYGYTF. The CDR3 DNA sequence: TGCAGTGCTAGCGCAGGACAGGGCTACTATGGCTACACCTTC.

V is TRBV6-2 or TRBV6-3 and J is TRBJ1-5, with D tentatively TRBD1 (5 bases). This CDR3 is 16 amino acids long. The V end lost 2 bases, the J end lost 6 bases, and 17 bases lay between the germline ends. The V gene's germline CDR1 is MNHEY and CDR2 SVGEGT. Here the CDR3 DNA reads TGTGCCAGCAGTTACGGGACCTCAGGAGGAGGTCAGCCCCAGCATTTT. Translated, it gives CASSYGTSGGGQPQHF.

Turning to this clonotype: Just one base apart from a much larger clone, this may be a read error. The chain recombines TRBV7-9 with TRBJ2-1; weak D call: TRBD1 (6 bases). The germline V gene has CDR1 SEHNR and CDR2 FQNEAQ (reference sequence). Trimming stripped 5 bases from V and 15 bases from J, with 20 bases between. The CDR3 has 13 amino acids. The CDR3 region has the DNA TGTGCCAGCAGCATAGGACAGTCGAACAGTCCGTTCTTC. This codes for CASSIGQSNSPFF.

V gene TRBV10-3 combines with J gene TRBJ1-5, with TRBD1 as a possible D gene (6 bases). Germline assignment: CDR1 ENHRY and CDR2 SYGVKD. This CDR3 is built from 15 residues. Trimming took 2 bases from V and 7 from J, leaving 15 bases between them. The CDR3 region is CAISEQGQAGQPQHF. CDR3 DNA sequence: TGTGCCATCAGTGAGCAGGGACAAGCTGGGCAGCCCCAGCATTTT.

The V gene is TRBV9, the J gene TRBJ2-1; 9 nucleotides agree with TRBD2. With V trimmed by 3 bases and J by 9 bases, 10 bases remained unmatched. This CDR3 is built from 15 residues. CDR1 and CDR2 from the germline V gene are SGDLS and YYNGEE. DNA for the CDR3: TGTGCCAGCAGCGCCCTCACCGGCGGGGGGGGTGAGCAGTTCTTC. Translating gives CASSALTGGGGEQFF.

The J gene is TRBJ2-2, the V gene TRBV6-1; D is perhaps TRBD1 (6 bases). The CDR3 has 14 residues. Germline V CDR1 and CDR2: MNHNS, SASEGT. Trimming shortened V by 5 bases and J by 5 bases, and 12 bases separated the two germline ends. The CDR3 DNA reads as TGTGCCAGCAGTCGTCAGGGGTCTACCGGGGAGCTGTTTTTT. This gives the protein CASSRQGSTGELFF.

There are a few counts of this clonotype. A much larger clone is a single base away; this may be a read error. The chain is built from TRBV12-3 or TRBV12-4 and TRBJ2-7; TRBD1 might be the D (5 bases). V was shortened by 4 bases and J by 7 bases, with 11 bases between the two germline ends. The CDR3 is made up of 12 amino acids. CDR3 nucleotide sequence: TGTGCCAGCAGTTCCAAGGACAATGAGCAGTACTTC. It specifies CASSSKDNEQYF.

As DNA, the CDR3 is TGTGCCAGCAGCCAAGGGTACAGGGGGCCCCAGCATTTT. Protein sequence: CASSQGYRGPQHF. The chain couples TRBV14 to TRBJ1-5; 7 bases match TRBD1. The V gene end was trimmed by 1 base and the J gene end by 9 bases; junction bases not matched to a gene: 3. The CDR3 consists of 13 residues. CDR1 and CDR2 (germline): SGHDN, FVKESK.

This clonotype showed up many times. This rearrangement joins TRBV20-1 to TRBJ2-7; a possible D gene is TRBD1 (7 bases). The CDR3 runs 15 residues. Germline lookup yields CDR1 DFQATT and CDR2 SNEGSKA (reference sequence). The V gene lost 0 bases and the J gene lost 3 bases, with 15 bases spanning the gap. CDR3 region: CSARDRGGGSYEQYF. As DNA, the CDR3 is TGCAGTGCTAGAGATCGTGGAGGGGGCAGCTACGAGCAGTACTTC.

This clonotype was recorded many times. This chain joins TRBV5-1 and TRBJ2-1; D is undetermined. Per the germline V gene, CDR1 is SGHRS and CDR2 is YFSETQ. Trimming shortened V by 0 bases and J by 3 bases, and 7 bases separated the two germline ends. CDR3 size: 14 residues. The CDR3 DNA is TGCGCCAGCAGCTTGGAGCAGAGCTACAATGAGCAGTTCTTC. Translating it yields CASSLEQSYNEQFF. Using reference TRBV5-1 and TRBJ2-1 for the parts outside the CDR3, the full variable domain is KAGVTQTPRYLIKTRGQQVTLSCSPISGHRSVSWYQQTPGQGLQFLFEYFSETQRNKGNFPGRFSGRQFSNSRSEMNVSTLELGDSALYLCASSLEQSYNEQFFGPGTRLTVL.

This sequence joins TRBV11-3 and TRBJ2-3; D is perhaps TRBD1 (6 bases). CDR1 SGHNT and CDR2 YENEEA come from the germline V gene. This CDR3 is built from 16 residues. V was trimmed by 4 bases and J by 3 bases, leaving 17 bases between them. CDR3 loop: CASSSGQGRSTDTQYF. In DNA, the CDR3 is TGTGCCAGCAGCTCGGGCCAGGGGCGAAGTACAGATACGCAGTATTTT. Based on the CDR3 plus reference TRBV11-3 and TRBJ2-3, the full variable domain is EAGVVQSPRYKIIEKKQPVAFWCNPISGHNTLYWYLQNLGQGPELLIRYENEEAVDDSQLPKDRFSAERLKGVDSTLKIQPAELGDSAVYLCASSSGQGRSTDTQYFGPGTRLTVL.

This clonotype was seen ten or more times. This sequence joins TRBV3-1 and TRBJ2-5; 7 positions agree with TRBD1. V dropped 3 bases and J dropped 2; count of bases not matched to a gene: 6. The germline gives CDR1 LGHDT, CDR2 YNNKEL (reference sequence). The CDR3 contains 15 residues. The CDR3 region has the DNA TGTGCCAGCAGCCAGGGCTACAGGGGACAAGAGACCCAGTACTTC. It yields the protein CASSQGYRGQETQYF.

The gene calls are TRBV7-9 and TRBJ2-1; D is perhaps TRBD2 (5 bases). The J call may be faulty, since TRBJ2-7 better matches the DNA end. Germline V lookup: CDR1 SEHNR, CDR2 FQNEAQ (reference sequence). The length of the CDR3 is 15 residues. DNA for the CDR3: TGTGCCAGCAGCTTAGGGTCTAGCCAGGTCAATGAGCAGTACTTC. Encoded protein: CASSLGSSQVNEQYF.

The CDR3 here is CASSSYEWETQYF. CDR3 in DNA: TGTGCCAGCAGCTCTTATGAGTGGGAGACCCAGTACTTC. The V call is TRBV7-9, the J call TRBJ2-5; D not certain. Trimming cost V 4 bases and J 5 bases, with 11 bases left between them. Germline V gives CDR1 SEHNR, CDR2 FQNEAQ (reference sequence). The CDR3 runs 13 residues.